This T cell receptor (beta chain) was sequenced during a study of blood T cells in healthy people across ages (dated by TCRdb to about 2015). For the study in its entirety: In model experiments, template switching captured roughly one uniquely barcoded TCR beta cDNA molecule for every two T cells. The study measured age-related changes in TCR beta repertoire diversity using deep sequencing normalized with unique cDNA molecular identifiers. Four age groups were formed from the donors: young (average roughly 15 years), middle-aged (around 40), aged (about 62) and long-lived (about 80). For two donors (one aged 18 to 30 and one aged 80 or older), the study analyzed two additional independent replicas of 1 million unique cDNA reads from the same blood draw.

The approximately 41 donors, aged about 6 to 100 years, were systemically healthy Caucasian individuals from Russia. Each donor gave ten milliliters of peripheral blood, collected into EDTA-treated Vacutainer tubes. Ficoll-Paque density-gradient centrifugation was used to isolate PBMCs, with at least 6.5 million per sample. Trizol reagent was used to extract total RNA from PBMCs, with at least 6 micrograms per sample. The percentages of naive CD45RAhigh/CD27high T cells were determined by flow cytometry on a PBMC aliquot from every donor. V gives up 5 bases and J gives up 9 bases, and the segment between their germline ends measures 21 bases. Taken from cysteine to phenylalanine, the CDR3 has 15 residues. Only the CDR3 region is kept as DNA, spanning 45 bases read in frame from base 1. The library was made by 5' RACE. The reads were generated on an Illumina HiSeq 2500. A second PCR of about 7 to 12 cycles was performed with a sample-barcoded 5' primer and a J-beta primer mix. Each TCR beta cDNA molecule received a unique molecular identifier from a template-switch 5' adaptor carrying 12 random nucleotides. Each sample yielded at least 2.5 million CDR3-containing paired-end reads. First-strand cDNA synthesis was performed from all RNA using the Mint cDNA synthesis kit, with priming by a TRBC-specific oligonucleotide. All cDNA was treated with uracil-DNA glycosylase and then went through a first 18-cycle PCR with the universal primers M1SS and BC2_uni_R. The original methods were these. Normalization of each sample was performed by random selection of 1 million high-quality reads, each carrying a distinct molecular identifier. Reads with shared molecular identifiers were discarded instead of being binned into consensus sequences. MiTCR, with a Q25 quality threshold and the strictest error-elimination algorithm, was used for CDR3 identification, clonotype clustering and error correction. A nonparametric unseen species model with Euler transformation was used to estimate a lower bound on total TCR beta diversity. TCRdb trimmed public reads at Q25 via fastp, called clones via MiXCR and kept in-frame beta chains. Entries that share a CDR3 protein sequence are merged under the most common genes and DNA. The V and J calls were determined by TCRdb, not by the authors. The sample profile shows fewer than 800,000 distinct CDR3 sequences; roughly 25% of them were found once. The leading ten clones occupy more than 7.5% of the sample.

The paper's findings and limits, for the study overall: As age increased, observed TCR beta diversity per million T cells dropped in a roughly linear way, and a significant reduction was already evident by age around 41. Estimates of total diversity from one million sequenced T cells were regarded as lower bounds and underestimates. Since profiling was done on bulk unsorted PBMCs, naive and antigen-experienced compartments could not be conclusively compared. The long-lived group showed more naive CD4+ T cells, fewer expanded clones and increased TCR diversity than the aged group, suggesting age selection. The CMV infection status of donors was not known, potentially confounding age-related changes in expanded clonotypes. Observed TCR beta diversity correlated strongly with the percentage of naive T cells measured by flow cytometry.

In regard to this clonotype: Its recognized antigen is unknown. Base qualities are not recorded, but no much larger clone differs from it by a single base.

The same data also went into a second study, on T cells of mothers and their children. That second report states: Nine systemically healthy Caucasian individuals served as donors, namely three mothers together with their six children. cDNA synthesis used all of the extracted RNA, with approximately 1.4 ug of RNA in each 15 ul reaction. In the second PCR, sample barcodes and 2-4 random nucleotides were introduced via the M1S primer. Each mother yielded over 8.5 million TCR beta CDR3 reads and each child 3 million or so reads. In both related and unrelated pairs, thymic selection shapes the output of TCR recombination in a similar way, with inherited differences having only a minor effect. Related mother-child pairs always showed normalized repertoire overlap that was slightly higher than in unrelated mother-child pairs, though the difference was never significant. No persistent microchimeric T cell clones were detected, at a sensitivity of roughly 93 clones per million clonotypes. In the study, deep NGS was used to compare the TCR beta repertoires of mothers and children, and features distinguishing related mother-child pairs from unrelated individuals were sought. The mean age was 40 +/- 4 years for the mothers and about 12 +/- 4 years for the children. After adapter ligation was performed with NEBNext reagents, the libraries were sequenced on an Illumina HiSeq 2000 with 100+100 nt paired-end reads. Mother and child libraries were prepared a month apart and sequenced in separate runs to prevent cross-contamination. For each donor, between roughly 500,000 and 2,200,000 distinct TCR beta clonotypes were identified. Naive TCR beta clonotypes were estimated from low-frequency clonotypes matched to each donor's FACS-determined naive share, without sorting.

This clonotype originated in a boy younger than 18 in good health. The sample consisted of blood. The chain is encoded by TRBV12-3 or TRBV12-4 joined to TRBJ2-3; matching of 5 bases hints at TRBD2 as the D gene. The CDR3: CASSPIGLLIETQYF. Read as DNA, the sequence is TGTGCCAGCAGTCCGATCGGACTCCTTATCGAGACGCAGTATTTT.